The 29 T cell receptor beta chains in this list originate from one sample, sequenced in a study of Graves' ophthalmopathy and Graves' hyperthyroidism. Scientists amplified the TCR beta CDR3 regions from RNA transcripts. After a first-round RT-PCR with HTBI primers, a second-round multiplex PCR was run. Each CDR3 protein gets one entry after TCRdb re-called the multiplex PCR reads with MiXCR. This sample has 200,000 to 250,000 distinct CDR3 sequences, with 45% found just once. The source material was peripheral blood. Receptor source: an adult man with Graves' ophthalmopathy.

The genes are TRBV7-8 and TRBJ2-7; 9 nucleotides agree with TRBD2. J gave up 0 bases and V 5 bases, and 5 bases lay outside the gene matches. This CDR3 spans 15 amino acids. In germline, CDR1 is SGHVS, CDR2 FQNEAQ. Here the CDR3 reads CASSVAAGGSYEQYF. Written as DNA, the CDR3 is TGTGCCAGCAGCGTGGCAGCGGGAGGCTCCTACGAGCAGTACTTC. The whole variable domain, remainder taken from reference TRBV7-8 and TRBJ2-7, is GAGVSQSPRYKVAKRGQDVALRCDPISGHVSLFWYQQALGQGPEFLTYFQNEAQLDKSGLPSDRFFAERPEGSVSTLKIQRTQQEDSAVYLCASSVAAGGSYEQYFGPGTRLTVT.

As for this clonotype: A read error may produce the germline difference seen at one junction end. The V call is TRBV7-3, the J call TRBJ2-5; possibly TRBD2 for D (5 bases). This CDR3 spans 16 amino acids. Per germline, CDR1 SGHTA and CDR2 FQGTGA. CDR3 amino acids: CASSLGAARGQETQYF. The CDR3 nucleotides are TGTGCTAGCAGCTTAGGCGCAGCACGGGGCCAAGAGACCCAGTACTTC.

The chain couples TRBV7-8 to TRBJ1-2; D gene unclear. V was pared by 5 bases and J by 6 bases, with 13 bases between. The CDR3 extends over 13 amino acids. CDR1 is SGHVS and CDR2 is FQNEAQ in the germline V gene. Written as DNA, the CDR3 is TGTGCCAGCAGCCACCGTCGGGATCATGGCTACACCTTC. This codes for CASSHRRDHGYTF.

The CDR3 sequence: CAIRTGVGDYEQYF. The CDR3 nucleotides are TGTGCCATCAGAACAGGGGTAGGGGACTACGAGCAGTACTTC. The chain recombines TRBV10-3 with TRBJ2-7; the match to TRBD1 covers 7 bases. The CDR3 extends over 14 amino acids. Germline V gives CDR1 ENHRY, CDR2 SYGVKD. The V segment lost 6 bases and the J segment 3 bases; nucleotides outside the gene matches: 8.

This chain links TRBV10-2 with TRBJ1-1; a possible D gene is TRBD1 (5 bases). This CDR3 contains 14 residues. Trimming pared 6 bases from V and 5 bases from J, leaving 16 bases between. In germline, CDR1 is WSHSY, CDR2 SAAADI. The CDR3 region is CASRRDPGKTEAFF. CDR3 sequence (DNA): TGCGCCAGCAGGCGGGACCCGGGCAAAACTGAAGCTTTCTTT.

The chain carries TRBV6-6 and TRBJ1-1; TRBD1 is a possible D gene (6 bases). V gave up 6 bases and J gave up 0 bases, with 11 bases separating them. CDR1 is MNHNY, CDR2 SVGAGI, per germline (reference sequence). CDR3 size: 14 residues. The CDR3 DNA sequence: TGTGCCAGCAGCGAGACAGGCTTGAACACTGAAGCTTTCTTT. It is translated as CASSETGLNTEAFF.

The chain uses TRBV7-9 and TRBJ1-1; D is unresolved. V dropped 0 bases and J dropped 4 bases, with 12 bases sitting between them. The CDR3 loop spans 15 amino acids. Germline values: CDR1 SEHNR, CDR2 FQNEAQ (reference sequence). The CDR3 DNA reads TGTGCCAGCAGCTTAGCGCTTGGGCGGTTCACTGAAGCTTTCTTT. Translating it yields CASSLALGRFTEAFF.

CDR3 bases: TGTGCCAGCAGCTTATCCCGGTCCGGGACTGAAGCTTTCTTT. The encoded protein is CASSLSRSGTEAFF. The chain carries TRBV7-9 and TRBJ1-1; D gene unclear. The CDR3 contains 14 residues. With 2 bases removed from V and 5 bases from J, the gap between germline ends came to 12 bases. Germline CDR1 SEHNR, CDR2 FQNEAQ (reference sequence).

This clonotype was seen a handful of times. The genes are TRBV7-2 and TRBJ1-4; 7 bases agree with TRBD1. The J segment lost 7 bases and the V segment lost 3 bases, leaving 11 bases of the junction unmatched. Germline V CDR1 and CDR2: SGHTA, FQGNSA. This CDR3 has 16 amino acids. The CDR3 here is CASSLATNRGGEKLFF. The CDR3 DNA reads TGTGCCAGCAGCTTGGCCACGAACAGGGGCGGTGAAAAACTGTTTTTT.

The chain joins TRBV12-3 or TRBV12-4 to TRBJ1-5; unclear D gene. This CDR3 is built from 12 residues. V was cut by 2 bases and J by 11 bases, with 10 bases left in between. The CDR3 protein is CASSLSATAQHF. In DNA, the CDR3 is TGTGCCAGCAGTTTATCTGCGACGGCCCAGCATTTT.

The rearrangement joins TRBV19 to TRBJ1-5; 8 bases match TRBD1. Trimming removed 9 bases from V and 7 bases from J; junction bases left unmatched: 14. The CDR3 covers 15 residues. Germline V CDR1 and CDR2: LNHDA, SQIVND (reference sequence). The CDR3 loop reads CASQVSGGAWQPQHF. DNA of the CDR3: TGTGCCAGCCAGGTATCAGGGGGCGCGTGGCAGCCCCAGCATTTT.

The CDR3 coding sequence is TGTGCCAGCAGTTTAGTACAGGGTCAGCCCCAGCATTTT. Its translation is CASSLVQGQPQHF. The chain is built from TRBV12-3 or TRBV12-4 and TRBJ1-5, with a tentative D call TRBD1 (6 bases). V lost 1 base and J 6 bases, leaving 7 bases between the germline ends. CDR3 length equals 13 residues.

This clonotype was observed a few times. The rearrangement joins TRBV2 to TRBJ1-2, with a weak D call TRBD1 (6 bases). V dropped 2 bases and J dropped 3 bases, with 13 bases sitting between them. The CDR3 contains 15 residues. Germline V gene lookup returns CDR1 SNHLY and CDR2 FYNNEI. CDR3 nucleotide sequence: TGTGCCAGCAGTGAATCCCAGGGGTGGGACTATGGCTACACCTTC. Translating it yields CASSESQGWDYGYTF. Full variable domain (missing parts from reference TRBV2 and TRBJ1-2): EPEVTQTPSHQVTQMGQEVILRCVPISNHLYFYWYRQILGQKVEFLVSFYNNEISEKSEIFDDQFSVERPDGSNFTLKIRSTKLEDSAMYFCASSESQGWDYGYTFGSGTRLTVV.

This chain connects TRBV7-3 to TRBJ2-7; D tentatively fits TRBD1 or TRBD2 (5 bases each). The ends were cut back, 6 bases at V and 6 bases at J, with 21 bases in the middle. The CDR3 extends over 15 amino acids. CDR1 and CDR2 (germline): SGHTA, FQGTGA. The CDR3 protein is CASSARDPLTAEQYF. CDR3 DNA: TGTGCCAGCAGTGCCCGGGACCCACTAACGGCCGAGCAGTACTTC.

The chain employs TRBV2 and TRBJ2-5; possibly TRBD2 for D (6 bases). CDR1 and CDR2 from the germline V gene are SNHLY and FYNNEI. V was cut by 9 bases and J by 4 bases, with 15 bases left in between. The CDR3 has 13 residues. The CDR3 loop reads CASSQTRTETQYF. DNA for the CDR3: TGTGCCAGTAGTCAGACTAGGACAGAGACCCAGTACTTC.

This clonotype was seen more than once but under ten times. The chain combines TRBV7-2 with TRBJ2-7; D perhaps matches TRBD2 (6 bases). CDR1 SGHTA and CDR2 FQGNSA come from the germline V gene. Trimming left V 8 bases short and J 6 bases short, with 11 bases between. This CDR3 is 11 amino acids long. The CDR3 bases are TGTGCCAGCTCGCGGGGAACCGAGCAGTACTTC. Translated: CASSRGTEQYF.

CDR3 nucleotide sequence: TGTGCCAGCAGTTTCGGTCTAGCGGGGGGTAAGCACGAGCAGTACTTC. This codes for CASSFGLAGGKHEQYF. The rearrangement uses TRBV7-2 and TRBJ2-7, with TRBD2 identical over 11 bases. Germline V gene lookup returns CDR1 SGHTA and CDR2 FQGNSA. V shed 6 bases and J 5 bases; nucleotides not matched to a gene: 12. The CDR3 is made up of 16 amino acids.

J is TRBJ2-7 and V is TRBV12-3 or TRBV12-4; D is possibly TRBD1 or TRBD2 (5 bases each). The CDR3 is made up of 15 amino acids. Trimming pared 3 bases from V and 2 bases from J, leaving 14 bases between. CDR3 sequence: CASSLGRRIAYEQYF. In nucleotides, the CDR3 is TGTGCCAGCAGTTTGGGGCGGAGGATAGCCTACGAGCAGTACTTC.

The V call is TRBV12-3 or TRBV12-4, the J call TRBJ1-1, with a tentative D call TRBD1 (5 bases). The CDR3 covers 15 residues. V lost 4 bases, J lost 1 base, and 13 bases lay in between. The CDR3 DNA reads TGTGCCAGCAGTTCCCCGGGGGGAGAGAACACTGAAGCTTTCTTT. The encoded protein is CASSSPGGENTEAFF.

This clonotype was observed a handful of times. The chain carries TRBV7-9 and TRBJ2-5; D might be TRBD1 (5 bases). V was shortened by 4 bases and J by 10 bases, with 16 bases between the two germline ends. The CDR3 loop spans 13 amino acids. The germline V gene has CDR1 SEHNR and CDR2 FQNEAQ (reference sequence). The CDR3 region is CASSSNRGWDQYF. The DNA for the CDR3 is TGTGCCAGCAGCTCGAATAGGGGTTGGGACCAGTACTTC.

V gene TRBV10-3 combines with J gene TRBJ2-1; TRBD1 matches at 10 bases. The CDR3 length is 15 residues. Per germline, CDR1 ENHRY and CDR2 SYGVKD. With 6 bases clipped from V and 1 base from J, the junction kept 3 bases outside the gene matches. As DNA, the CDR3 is TGTGCCATCAGCCCGGGACAGGGGTCCTACAATGAGCAGTTCTTC. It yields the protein CAISPGQGSYNEQFF.

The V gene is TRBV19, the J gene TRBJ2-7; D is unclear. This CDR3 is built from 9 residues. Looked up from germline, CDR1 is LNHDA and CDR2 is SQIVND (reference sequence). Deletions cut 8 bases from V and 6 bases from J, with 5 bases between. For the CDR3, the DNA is TGTGCCAGTGCTATCGAGCAGTACTTC. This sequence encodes CASAIEQYF.

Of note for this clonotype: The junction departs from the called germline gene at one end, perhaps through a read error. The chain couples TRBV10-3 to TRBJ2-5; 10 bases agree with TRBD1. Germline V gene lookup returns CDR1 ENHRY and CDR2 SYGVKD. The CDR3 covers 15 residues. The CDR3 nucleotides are TGTGCCAGCAGTCAAGACAGGGGGCGCCAAGAGACCCAGTACTTC. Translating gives CASSQDRGRQETQYF.

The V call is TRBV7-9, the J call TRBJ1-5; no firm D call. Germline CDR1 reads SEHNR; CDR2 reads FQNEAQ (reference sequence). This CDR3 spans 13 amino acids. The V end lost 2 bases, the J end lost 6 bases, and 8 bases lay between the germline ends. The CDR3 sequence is CASSLFTGQPQHF. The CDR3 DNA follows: TGTGCCAGCAGCTTATTCACGGGTCAGCCCCAGCATTTT. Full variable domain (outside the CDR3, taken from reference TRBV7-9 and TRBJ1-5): DTGVSQNPRHKITKRGQNVTFRCDPISEHNRLYWYRQTLGQGPEFLTYFQNEAQLEKSRLLSDRFSAERPKGSFSTLEIQRTEQGDSAMYLCASSLFTGQPQHFGDGTRLSIL.

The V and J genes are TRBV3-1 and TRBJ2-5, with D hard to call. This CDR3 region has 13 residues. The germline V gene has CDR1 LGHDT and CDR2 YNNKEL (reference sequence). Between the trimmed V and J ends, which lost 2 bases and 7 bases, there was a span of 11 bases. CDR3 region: CASSQIRVGTQYF. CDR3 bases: TGTGCCAGCAGCCAAATAAGGGTAGGGACCCAGTACTTC.

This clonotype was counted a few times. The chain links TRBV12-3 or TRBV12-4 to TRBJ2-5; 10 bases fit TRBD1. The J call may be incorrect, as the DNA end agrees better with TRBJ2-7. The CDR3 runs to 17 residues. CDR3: CASSPLAPTGGGYEQYF. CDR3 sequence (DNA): TGTGCCAGCAGCCCTCTGGCCCCGACAGGGGGCGGGTACGAGCAGTACTTC.

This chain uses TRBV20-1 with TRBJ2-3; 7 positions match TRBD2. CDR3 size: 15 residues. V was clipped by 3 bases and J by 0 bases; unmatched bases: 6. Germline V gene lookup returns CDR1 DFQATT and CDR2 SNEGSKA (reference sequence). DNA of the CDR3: TGCAGTGCTAGGGGAGCGGGGTCTAGCACAGATACGCAGTATTTT. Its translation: CSARGAGSSTDTQYF.

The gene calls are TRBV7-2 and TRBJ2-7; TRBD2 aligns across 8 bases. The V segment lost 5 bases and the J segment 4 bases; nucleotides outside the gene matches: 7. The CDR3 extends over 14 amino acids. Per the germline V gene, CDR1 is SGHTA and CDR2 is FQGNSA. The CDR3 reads CASSDGGGAYEQYF. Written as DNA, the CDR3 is TGTGCCAGCAGCGACGGGGGGGGGGCATACGAGCAGTACTTC.

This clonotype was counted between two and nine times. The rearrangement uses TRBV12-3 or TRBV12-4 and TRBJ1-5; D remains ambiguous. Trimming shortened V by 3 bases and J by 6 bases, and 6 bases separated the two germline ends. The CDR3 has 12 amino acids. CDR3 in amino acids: CASSLRRQPQHF. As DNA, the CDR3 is TGTGCCAGCAGTTTGCGCCGTCAGCCCCAGCATTTT.